Described below is a single TCR beta chain sequence and its context. This sample was taken from a study of blood T cell repertoires in COVID-19. TCRdb keeps only in-frame clones here, not all; method: immunoSEQ multiplex PCR. The profile shows 76,000 or so clones, about 93% of them singletons. The V and J ends lost 6 bases and 3 bases respectively, with 15 bases between them. The CDR3 totals 14 residues. Per germline, CDR1 LNHNV and CDR2 YYDKDF (reference sequence). Source material: peripheral blood. The chain joins TRBV15 to TRBJ2-7; D perhaps matches TRBD1 (5 bases). The source of this sequence is a human donor in a cohort sampled during active COVID-19. CDR3 region: CATSPTRVLYEQYF. In DNA, the CDR3 is TGTGCCACCAGTCCCACCAGGGTACTCTACGAGCAGTACTTC.